Sequencing of this TCR beta chain was carried out in a study of PD-L1 blockade in urothelial cancer. Study details: The study recovered a median of about 140,000 T cells per blood sample.

This table comes from immunoSEQ multiplex PCR, and its TCRdb copy is limited to in-frame clones, with some not included. Counted here are fewer than 50,000 clones, 91% occurring once; the ten biggest clones make up 5.5% to 8%. V shed 3 bases and J 5 bases; nucleotides not matched to a gene: 5. The V gene's germline CDR1 is KGHSH and CDR2 LQKENI. This CDR3 is built from 15 residues. Noted time point: peripheral blood 6 weeks after treatment start. The study collected 1 to 8 samples per patient, pretreatment and on-treatment. V is TRBV18 and J is TRBJ1-1; 11 nucleotides align to TRBD1. This TCR derives from a man in his sixties or seventies with urothelial cancer. The input for sequencing was PBMCs, taken around atezolizumab (anti-PD-L1) treatment. In DNA, the CDR3 is TGTGCCAGCTCACCTGGACAGGGGGCGGTGACTGAAGCTTTCTTT. This sequence encodes CASSPGQGAVTEAFF.